The rows below give T cell receptor beta chains drawn from one sample of a study of blood T cell repertoires in COVID-19. Libraries were prepared by immunoSEQ multiplex PCR; TCRdb keeps only in-frame clonotypes and omits some of them. This sample yields a few hundred thousand clones, of which roughly 80% are seen a single time; 5% to 5.5% belongs to the top ten. Sequenced material: PBMCs or T cells enriched from blood (not recorded which). These receptors were obtained from a woman aged 45 to 65 who had recovered from COVID-19. Each CDR3 is given with its conserved first and last residue. Each record gives: V gene, J gene, D gene, clone size, CDR3 protein, CDR3 DNA. The D gene is left open where the match is weak. Size tells how often a clone was seen (once, few, many) or the class of an expanded clone, and some rows leave it out.

TRBV5-1	TRBJ2-6	NA	NA	CASSSRGANVLTF	TGCGCCAGCAGCAGCAGGGGGGCCAACGTCCTGACTTTC
TRBV5-1	TRBJ2-7	NA	NA	CASSLELARGEQYF	TGCGCCAGCAGCTTGGAACTAGCCCGCGGCGAGCAGTACTTC
TRBV9	TRBJ1-1	NA	once	CASSVVKGRGITEAFF	TGTGCCAGCAGCGTAGTGAAGGGGCGGGGAATCACTGAAGCTTTCTTT
TRBV30	TRBJ1-1	TRBD1	NA	CAWSGRQGELLNTEAFF	TGTGCCTGGAGTGGAAGACAGGGCGAACTCCTGAACACTGAAGCTTTCTTT
TRBV10-3	TRBJ2-7	NA	NA	CAISEQGPSSYEQYF	TGTGCCATCAGTGAGCAGGGGCCGAGCTCCTACGAGCAGTACTTC
TRBV5-5	TRBJ1-1	NA	NA	CASSFRAARRGGMNTEAFF	TGTGCCAGCAGCTTTAGGGCAGCTCGGAGAGGGGGAATGAACACTGAAGCTTTCTTT
TRBV3-1/TRBV3-2	TRBJ1-2	NA	NA	CASSQGTRNYGYTF	TGTGCCAGCAGCCAAGGGACACGAAACTATGGCTACACCTTC
TRBV7-2	TRBJ2-1	NA	NA	CASSLIGGDNEQFF	TGTGCCAGCAGCTTAATAGGCGGGGACAATGAGCAGTTCTTC
TRBV5-1	TRBJ1-1	NA	NA	CASSWGTTNTEAFF	TGCGCCAGCAGCTGGGGGACAACGAACACTGAAGCTTTCTTT
TRBV27	TRBJ1-5	TRBD1	NA	CASSSLWTGSNQPQHF	TGTGCCAGCAGTTCCTTATGGACAGGTAGCAATCAGCCCCAGCATTTT
TRBV10-3	TRBJ2-5	TRBD2	once	CAISESFSGGTQETQYF	TGTGCCATCAGTGAGTCTTTTAGCGGGGGAACTCAAGAGACCCAGTACTTC
TRBV4-2	TRBJ2-3	TRBD1	NA	CASSQERLAGQGGTDTQYF	TGTGCCAGCAGCCAAGAACGGCTCGCCGGACAGGGGGGCACAGATACGCAGTATTTT
TRBV29-1	TRBJ1-1	TRBD1	NA	CSVVGQGITEAFF	TGCAGCGTTGTCGGACAGGGGATCACTGAAGCTTTCTTT
TRBV5-1	TRBJ1-6	TRBD1	NA	CASSLGTGENNSPLHF	TGCGCCAGCAGCCTGGGGACAGGGGAGAACAATTCACCCCTCCACTTT
TRBV3-1/TRBV3-2	TRBJ1-6	TRBD1	NA	CASSHSGTGVEYGSPLHF	TGTGCCAGCAGCCACTCCGGGACAGGAGTGGAATATGGGTCACCCCTCCACTTT
TRBV12-3/TRBV12-4	TRBJ2-3	TRBD1	NA	CACTGGTDTQYF	TGTGCCTGTACAGGGGGGACAGATACGCAGTATTTT
TRBV14	TRBJ2-1	TRBD2	NA	CASSQARAPTSGRSNEQFF	TGTGCCAGCAGCCAAGCCAGAGCCCCGACTAGCGGGAGAAGCAATGAGCAGTTCTTC
TRBV11-3	TRBJ2-3	NA	NA	CASSLVASTDTQYF	TGTGCCAGCAGCTTAGTGGCCAGCACAGATACGCAGTATTTT
TRBV6-5	TRBJ1-6	TRBD1	NA	CASRGQGLSPLHF	TGTGCCAGCAGGGGACAGGGTTTATCACCCCTCCACTTT
TRBV19	TRBJ1-2	TRBD1	few	CASSPSGGQTYGYTF	TGTGCCAGTAGTCCCAGTGGGGGACAGACCTATGGCTACACCTTC
TRBV7-9	TRBJ1-2	TRBD1	NA	CASSLGTGNYGYTF	TGTGCCAGCAGCTTGGGGACAGGGAACTATGGCTACACCTTC
TRBV6-5	TRBJ1-5	NA	many	CASGQGNLPQHF	TGTGCCAGCGGGCAGGGTAATCTTCCCCAGCATTTT
TRBV19	TRBJ2-7	TRBD1	NA	CASSVGPGQSYEQYF	TGTGCCAGTAGTGTTGGACCGGGACAGTCCTACGAGCAGTACTTC
TRBV5-1	TRBJ2-2	TRBD2	NA	CASSLARVAGSPGELFF	TGCGCCAGCAGCTTGGCCCGGGTAGCGGGGAGTCCCGGGGAGCTGTTTTTT
TRBV7-9	TRBJ2-7	NA	once	CASSGGVDWMVGSYEQYF	TGTGCCAGCAGCGGAGGCGTGGACTGGATGGTAGGCTCCTACGAGCAGTACTTC
TRBV28	TRBJ2-1	TRBD1	NA	CASKVQGASYNEQFF	TGTGCCAGCAAAGTACAGGGGGCCTCCTACAATGAGCAGTTCTTC
TRBV11-3	TRBJ1-2	TRBD1	NA	CASSANRGDGYTF	TGTGCCAGCAGCGCTAACAGGGGGGATGGCTACACCTTC
TRBV5-4	TRBJ1-2	NA	NA	CASSLPQGHYGYTF	TGTGCCAGCAGCTTACCTCAGGGTCACTATGGCTACACCTTC
TRBV5-6	TRBJ2-7	TRBD1	NA	CASSFGQGAREQYF	TGTGCCAGCAGCTTCGGGCAGGGGGCGAGGGAGCAGTACTTC
TRBV7-2	TRBJ2-1	NA	NA	CASSTLPPGANEQFF	TGTGCCAGCAGCACCCTGCCCCCAGGGGCCAATGAGCAGTTCTTC
TRBV3-1/TRBV3-2	TRBJ2-5	NA	few	CASSLGQVQETQYF	TGTGCCAGCAGCCTTGGCCAGGTCCAAGAGACCCAGTACTTC
TRBV19	TRBJ1-1	NA	NA	CASSIQGIGTEAFF	TGTGCCAGTAGTATACAGGGGATAGGCACTGAAGCTTTCTTT
TRBV11-3	TRBJ2-7	TRBD2	NA	CASSFREGREQYF	TGTGCCAGCAGCTTCCGGGAGGGCCGGGAGCAGTACTTC
TRBV18	TRBJ1-2	NA	NA	CASSRGGIGYGYTF	TGTGCCAGCTCACGAGGCGGGATAGGCTATGGCTACACCTTC
TRBV5-8	TRBJ1-2	NA	NA	CASSLPPVGSGYTF	TGTGCCAGCAGCTTGCCCCCGGTGGGCTCTGGCTACACCTTC
TRBV27	TRBJ1-1	NA	NA	CASSTGNDITEAFF	TGTGCCAGCAGTACGGGAAACGATATCACTGAAGCTTTCTTT
TRBV30	TRBJ1-1	TRBD1	NA	CAWSVDREKLFF	TGTGCCTGGAGTGTAGACAGGGAGAAGCTTTTCTTT
TRBV11-3	TRBJ2-2	TRBD2	NA	CASSPPTSGGAGELFF	TGTGCCAGCAGCCCGCCAACTAGCGGGGGGGCCGGGGAGCTGTTTTTT
TRBV5-1	TRBJ2-3	TRBD1	NA	CASSYEGQGGADTQYF	TGCGCCAGCAGCTACGAGGGACAGGGGGGAGCAGATACGCAGTATTTT
TRBV15	TRBJ1-4	NA	NA	CATSANRAIVEKLFF	TGTGCCACCAGCGCTAACAGGGCCATAGTTGAAAAACTGTTTTTT
TRBV7-6	TRBJ1-4	NA	NA	CASSLGRQGTTNEKLFF	TGTGCCAGCAGCTTAGGTCGGCAGGGTACCACTAATGAAAAACTGTTTTTT
TRBV6-6	TRBJ1-4	NA	NA	CASRPPTGTGNEKLFF	TGTGCCAGCAGACCGCCCACAGGGACCGGTAATGAAAAACTGTTTTTT
TRBV28	TRBJ1-5	NA	few	CASNRGVDSNQPQHF	TGTGCCAGCAACCGGGGGGTGGACAGCAATCAGCCCCAGCATTTT
TRBV6-5	TRBJ2-1	NA	NA	CASSYFGQYYNEQFF	TGTGCCAGCAGTTATTTCGGACAGTACTACAATGAGCAGTTCTTC
TRBV2	TRBJ1-3	TRBD1	NA	CASSGTGPSLSGNTIYF	TGTGCCAGCAGCGGGACAGGACCATCCCTCTCTGGAAACACCATATATTTT
TRBV4-2	TRBJ1-1	NA	NA	CASSQVEQGNTEAFF	TGTGCCAGCAGCCAAGTCGAACAGGGAAACACTGAAGCTTTCTTT
TRBV11-2	TRBJ2-7	NA	few	CASSLEGNYYEQYF	TGTGCCAGCAGCTTAGAGGGCAATTACTACGAGCAGTACTTC
TRBV19	TRBJ1-1	NA	NA	CASSTGVRTEAFF	TGTGCCAGTAGTACAGGGGTTCGGACTGAAGCTTTCTTT
TRBV7-2	TRBJ2-2	TRBD2	NA	CASSLAVRGGRGTGELFF	TGTGCCAGCAGCTTAGCCGTTCGGGGGGGCCGGGGCACCGGGGAGCTGTTTTTT
TRBV7-9	TRBJ2-1	NA	once	CASSLEEGLEYNEQFF	TGTGCCAGCAGCTTAGAGGAGGGGCTAGAGTACAATGAGCAGTTCTTC
TRBV7-3	TRBJ1-1	NA	once	CASRTAVNTEAFF	TGTGCCAGCAGGACAGCAGTAAACACTGAAGCTTTCTTT
TRBV6-4	TRBJ2-7	TRBD2	NA	CASSEIGLAGRKTHSYEQYF	TGTGCCAGCAGTGAAATAGGACTAGCGGGACGGAAAACGCATTCCTACGAGCAGTACTTC
TRBV2	TRBJ1-6	NA	NA	CASSETTANSPLHF	TGTGCCAGCAGTGAAACGACAGCTAATTCACCCCTCCACTTT